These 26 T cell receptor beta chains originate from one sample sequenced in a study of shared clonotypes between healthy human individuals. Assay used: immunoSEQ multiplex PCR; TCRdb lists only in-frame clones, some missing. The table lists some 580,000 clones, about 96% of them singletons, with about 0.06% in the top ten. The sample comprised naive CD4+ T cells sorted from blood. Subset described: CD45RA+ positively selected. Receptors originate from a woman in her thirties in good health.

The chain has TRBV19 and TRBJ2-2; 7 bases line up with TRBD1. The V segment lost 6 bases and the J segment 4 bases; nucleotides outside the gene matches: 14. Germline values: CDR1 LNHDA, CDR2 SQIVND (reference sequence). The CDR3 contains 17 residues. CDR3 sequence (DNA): TGTGCCAGTAGAAATAGATCTCGGACAGGAAGCACCGGGGAGCTGTTTTTT. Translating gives CASRNRSRTGSTGELFF.

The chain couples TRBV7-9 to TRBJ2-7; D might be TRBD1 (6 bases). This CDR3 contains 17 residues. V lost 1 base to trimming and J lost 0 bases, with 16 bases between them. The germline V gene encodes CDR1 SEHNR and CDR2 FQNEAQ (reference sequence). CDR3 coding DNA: TGTGCCAGCAGCTTAGGGGGGCCTGGAATTTACTCCTACGAGCAGTACTTC. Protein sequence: CASSLGGPGIYSYEQYF.

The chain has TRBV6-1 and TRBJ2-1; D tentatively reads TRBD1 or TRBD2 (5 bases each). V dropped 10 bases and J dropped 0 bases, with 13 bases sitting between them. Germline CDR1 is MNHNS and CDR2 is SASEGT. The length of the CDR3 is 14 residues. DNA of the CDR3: TGTGCCACGTACCCAGGGAGCTCCTACAATGAGCAGTTCTTC. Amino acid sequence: CATYPGSSYNEQFF.

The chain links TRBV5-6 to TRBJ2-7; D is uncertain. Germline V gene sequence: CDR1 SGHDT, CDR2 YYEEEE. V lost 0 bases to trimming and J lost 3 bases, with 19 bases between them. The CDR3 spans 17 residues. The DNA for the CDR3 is TGTGCCAGCAGCTTGGGTTCACGGGCAGATCTTTTCTACGAGCAGTACTTC. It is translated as CASSLGSRADLFYEQYF.

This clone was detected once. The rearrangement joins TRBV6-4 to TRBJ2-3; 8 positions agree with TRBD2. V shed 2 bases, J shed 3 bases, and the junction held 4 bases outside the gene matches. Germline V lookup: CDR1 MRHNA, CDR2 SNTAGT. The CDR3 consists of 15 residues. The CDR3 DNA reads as TGTGCCAGCAGTGACATGGGCGGGGGGACAGATACGCAGTATTTT. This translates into CASSDMGGGTDTQYF.

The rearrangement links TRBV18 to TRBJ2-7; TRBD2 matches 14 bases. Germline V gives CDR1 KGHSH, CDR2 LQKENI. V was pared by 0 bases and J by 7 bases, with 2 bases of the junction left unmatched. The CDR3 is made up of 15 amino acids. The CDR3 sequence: CASSPPGTSGGEQYF. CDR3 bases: TGTGCCAGCTCACCACCCGGGACTAGCGGGGGTGAGCAGTACTTC.

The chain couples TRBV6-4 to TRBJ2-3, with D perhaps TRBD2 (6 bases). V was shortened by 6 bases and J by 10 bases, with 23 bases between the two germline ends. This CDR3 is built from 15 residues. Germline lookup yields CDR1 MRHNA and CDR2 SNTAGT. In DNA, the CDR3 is TGTGCCAGCAGCCTCTACTCTAGCGAGTGGGGGGCGCAGTATTTT. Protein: CASSLYSSEWGAQYF.

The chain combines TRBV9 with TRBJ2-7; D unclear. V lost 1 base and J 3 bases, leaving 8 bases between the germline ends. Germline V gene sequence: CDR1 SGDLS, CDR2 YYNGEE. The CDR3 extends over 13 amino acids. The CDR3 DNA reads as TGTGCCAGCAGCGTAAGGGCCGACTACGAGCAGTACTTC. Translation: CASSVRADYEQYF.

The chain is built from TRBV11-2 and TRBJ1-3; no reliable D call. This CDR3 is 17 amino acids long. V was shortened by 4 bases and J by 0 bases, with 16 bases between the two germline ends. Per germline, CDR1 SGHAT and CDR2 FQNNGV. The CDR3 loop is CASSSGRTLYSGNTIYF. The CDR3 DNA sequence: TGTGCCAGCAGCTCTGGACGTACGCTTTACTCTGGAAACACCATATATTTT.

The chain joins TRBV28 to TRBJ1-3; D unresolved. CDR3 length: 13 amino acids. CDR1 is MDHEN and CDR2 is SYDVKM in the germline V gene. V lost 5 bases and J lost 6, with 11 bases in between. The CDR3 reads CASSTAPVNTIYF. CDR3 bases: TGTGCCAGCAGTACAGCCCCTGTAAACACCATATATTTT.

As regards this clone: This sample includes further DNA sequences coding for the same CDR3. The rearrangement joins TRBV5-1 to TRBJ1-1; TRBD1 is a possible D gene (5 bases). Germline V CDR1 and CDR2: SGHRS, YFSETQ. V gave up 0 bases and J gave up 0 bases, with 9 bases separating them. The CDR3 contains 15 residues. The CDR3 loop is CASSLGRTMNTEAFF. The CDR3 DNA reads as TGCGCCAGCAGCTTGGGGAGGACAATGAACACTGAAGCTTTCTTT.

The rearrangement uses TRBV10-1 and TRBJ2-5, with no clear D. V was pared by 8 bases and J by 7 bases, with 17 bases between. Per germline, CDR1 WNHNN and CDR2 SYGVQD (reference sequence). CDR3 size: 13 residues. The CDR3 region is CASVRARFLTQYF. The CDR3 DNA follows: TGCGCCAGCGTTCGGGCCAGGTTTTTGACCCAGTACTTC.

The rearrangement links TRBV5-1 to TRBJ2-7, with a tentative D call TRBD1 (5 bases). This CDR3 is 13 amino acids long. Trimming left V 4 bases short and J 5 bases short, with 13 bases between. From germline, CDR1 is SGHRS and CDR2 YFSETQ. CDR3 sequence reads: CASSLTGTDEQYF. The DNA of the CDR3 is TGCGCCAGCAGCCTCACAGGAACGGACGAGCAGTACTTC.

The CDR3 loop reads CASSLVQGGGYTF. The DNA for the CDR3 is TGTGCCAGCAGCTTAGTCCAGGGGGGTGGCTACACCTTC. The J gene is TRBJ1-2, the V gene TRBV7-2, with 7 bases fitting TRBD1. The CDR3 length is 13 residues. The germline V gene encodes CDR1 SGHTA and CDR2 FQGNSA. The ends lost 1 base at V and 7 bases at J; junction bases unmatched: 3. The complete variable domain, with remaining parts taken from reference TRBV7-2 and TRBJ1-2, reads GAGVSQSPSNKVTEKGKDVELRCDPISGHTALYWYRQSLGQGLEFLIYFQGNSAPDKSGLPSDRFSAERTGGSVSTLTIQRTQQEDSAVYLCASSLVQGGGYTFGSGTRLTVV.

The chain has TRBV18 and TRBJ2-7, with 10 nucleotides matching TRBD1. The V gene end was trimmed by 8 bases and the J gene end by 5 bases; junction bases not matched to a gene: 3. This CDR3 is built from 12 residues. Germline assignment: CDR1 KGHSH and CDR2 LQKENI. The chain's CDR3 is CASRDRGNEQYF. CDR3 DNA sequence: TGTGCCAGCCGGGACAGGGGTAACGAGCAGTACTTC.

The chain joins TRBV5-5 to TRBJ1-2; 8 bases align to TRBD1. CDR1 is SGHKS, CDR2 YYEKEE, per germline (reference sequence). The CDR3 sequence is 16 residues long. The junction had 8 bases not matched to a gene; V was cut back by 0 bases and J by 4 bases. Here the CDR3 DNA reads TGTGCCAGCAGCTTGGGCCCAGGGGGCGAGGTCTATGGCTACACCTTC. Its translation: CASSLGPGGEVYGYTF.

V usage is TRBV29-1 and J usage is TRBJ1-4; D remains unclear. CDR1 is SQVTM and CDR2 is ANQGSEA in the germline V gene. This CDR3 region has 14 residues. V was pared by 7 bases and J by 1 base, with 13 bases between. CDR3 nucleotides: TGCAGCGCCCGGGCATTGGGAACTAATGAAAAACTGTTTTTT. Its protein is CSARALGTNEKLFF.

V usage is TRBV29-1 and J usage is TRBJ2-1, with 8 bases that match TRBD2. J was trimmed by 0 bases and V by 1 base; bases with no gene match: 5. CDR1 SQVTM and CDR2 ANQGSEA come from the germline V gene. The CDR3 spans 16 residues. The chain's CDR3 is CSVEVERETSYNEQFF. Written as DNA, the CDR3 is TGCAGCGTTGAAGTTGAGCGGGAGACCTCCTACAATGAGCAGTTCTTC.

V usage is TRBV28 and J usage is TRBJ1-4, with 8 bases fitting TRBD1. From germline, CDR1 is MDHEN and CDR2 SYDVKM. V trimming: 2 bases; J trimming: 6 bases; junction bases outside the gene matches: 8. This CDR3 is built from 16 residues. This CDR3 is CASSLDLGQGDEKLFF. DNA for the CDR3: TGTGCCAGCAGTTTAGACCTAGGACAGGGAGATGAAAAACTGTTTTTT.

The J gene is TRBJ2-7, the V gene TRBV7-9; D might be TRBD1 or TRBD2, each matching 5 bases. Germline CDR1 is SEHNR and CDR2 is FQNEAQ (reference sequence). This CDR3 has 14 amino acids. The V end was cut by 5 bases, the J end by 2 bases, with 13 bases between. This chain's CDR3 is CASSARGRTYEQYF. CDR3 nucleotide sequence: TGTGCCAGCAGCGCGAGGGGCAGGACCTACGAGCAGTACTTC.

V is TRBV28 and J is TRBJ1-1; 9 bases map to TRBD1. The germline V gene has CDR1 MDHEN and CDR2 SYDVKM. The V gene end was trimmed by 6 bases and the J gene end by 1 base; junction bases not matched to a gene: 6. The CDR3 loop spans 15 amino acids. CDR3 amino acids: CASRWSGQGNTEAFF. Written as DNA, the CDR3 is TGTGCCAGCAGATGGTCGGGACAGGGGAACACTGAAGCTTTCTTT.

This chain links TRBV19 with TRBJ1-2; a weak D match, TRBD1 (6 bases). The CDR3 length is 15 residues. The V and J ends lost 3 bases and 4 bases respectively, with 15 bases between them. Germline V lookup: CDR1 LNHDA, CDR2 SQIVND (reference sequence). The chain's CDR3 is CASSIGSGEAYGYTF. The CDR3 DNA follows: TGTGCCAGTAGTATTGGTTCAGGGGAGGCCTATGGCTACACCTTC.

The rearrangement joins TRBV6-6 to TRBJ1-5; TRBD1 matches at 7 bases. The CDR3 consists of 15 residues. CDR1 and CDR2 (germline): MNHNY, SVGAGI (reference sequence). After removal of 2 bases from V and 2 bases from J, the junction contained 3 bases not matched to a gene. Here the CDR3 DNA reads TGTGCCAGCAGTTACCGACAGGGTGGCAATCAGCCCCAGCATTTT. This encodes CASSYRQGGNQPQHF.

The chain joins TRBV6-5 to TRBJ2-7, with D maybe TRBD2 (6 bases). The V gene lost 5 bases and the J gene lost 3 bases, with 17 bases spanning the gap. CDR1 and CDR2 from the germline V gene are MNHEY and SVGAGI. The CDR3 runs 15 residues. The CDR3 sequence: CASSPKAGPNYEQYF. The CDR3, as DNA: TGTGCCAGCAGTCCGAAAGCGGGCCCCAACTACGAGCAGTACTTC.

The CDR3 DNA reads as TGTGCCAGCAGTTCCCCTCCCCGCTATGGCTACACCTTC. It translates to CASSSPPRYGYTF. This sequence joins TRBV27 and TRBJ1-2; D uncertain. This CDR3 region has 13 residues. Trimming cost V 4 bases and J 4 bases, with 10 bases left between them. CDR1 is MNHEY and CDR2 is SMNVEV in the germline V gene (reference sequence).

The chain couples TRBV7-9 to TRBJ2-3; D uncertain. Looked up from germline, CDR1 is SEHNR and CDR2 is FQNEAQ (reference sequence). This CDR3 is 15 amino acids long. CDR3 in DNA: TGTGCTACAAGCGCCCTCCTGGCTAGCACAGATACGCAGTATTTT. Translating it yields CATSALLASTDTQYF.